The 17 T cell receptor beta chains below all came from one sample that was sequenced in a study of blood T cell repertoires in COVID-19. Here immunoSEQ multiplex PCR was the method, and the copy in TCRdb shows in-frame clones only, minus some. Among roughly 160,000 clones listed, more than 65% were seen once. Sample: peripheral blood. The source of these receptors is a woman of 80 years or more with active or convalescent COVID-19.

The chain employs TRBV5-1 and TRBJ2-7, with TRBD2 matching 15 bases. Trimming took 2 bases from V and 3 from J; bases not matched to a gene: 12. Germline values: CDR1 SGHRS, CDR2 YFSETQ. The length of the CDR3 is 19 residues. In DNA, the CDR3 is TGCGCCAGCAGCTTCGAGGGGAATACGGGACTAGCGGGAGGCTACGAGCAGTACTTC. Residues: CASSFEGNTGLAGGYEQYF.

This clone occurred a few times. V is TRBV5-1 and J is TRBJ1-5; possible D gene TRBD1, 5 bases. The CDR3 consists of 18 residues. V lost 4 bases and J 3 bases, leaving 23 bases between the germline ends. Looked up from germline, CDR1 is SGHRS and CDR2 is YFSETQ. CDR3 nucleotides: TGCGCCAGCAGCCTGGGATCATCAACCGGGACTTACAATCAGCCCCAGCATTTT. Protein sequence: CASSLGSSTGTYNQPQHF.

CDR3 sequence reads: CASSVVSERTGGASSNQPQHF. The CDR3 region has the DNA TGTGCCAGCAGCGTAGTTTCAGAACGGACAGGGGGCGCTTCTAGCAATCAGCCCCAGCATTTT. The J gene is TRBJ1-5, the V gene TRBV9, with 11 bases matching TRBD1. CDR1 and CDR2 from the germline V gene are SGDLS and YYNGEE. V was pared by 0 bases and J by 0 bases, with 14 bases of the junction left unmatched. The CDR3 is 21 residues long.

The CDR3 is CASSVGPTGGNQPQHF. As DNA, the CDR3 is TGTGCCAGCAGCGTAGGGCCCACAGGGGGCAATCAGCCCCAGCATTTT. This chain uses TRBV9 with TRBJ1-5, with 7 bases lining up with TRBD1. V gave up 0 bases and J gave up 2 bases; unmatched junction bases: 5. This CDR3 region has 16 residues. Germline CDR1 and CDR2: SGDLS and YYNGEE. The whole variable domain, filled in from reference TRBV9 and TRBJ1-5, reads DSGVTQTPKHLITATGQRVTLRCSPRSGDLSVYWYQQSLDQGLQFLIQYYNGEERAKGNILERFSAQQFPDLHSELNLSSLELGDSALYFCASSVGPTGGNQPQHFGDGTRLSIL.

This clone has a single count. The chain is built from TRBV2 and TRBJ2-3; TRBD2 matches at 10 bases. There are 16 residues in the CDR3. Germline V gene lookup returns CDR1 SNHLY and CDR2 FYNNEI. Trimming removed 2 bases from V and 5 bases from J; junction bases left unmatched: 7. CDR3 coding DNA: TGTGCCAGCAGTGAATGGGCTAGCGGGAGTGGAGATACGCAGTATTTT. It encodes CASSEWASGSGDTQYF.

The chain employs TRBV5-1 and TRBJ1-1; D gene ambiguous. V was cut by 2 bases and J by 1 base, with 6 bases left in between. The CDR3 length is 13 residues. CDR1 is SGHRS and CDR2 is YFSETQ in the germline V gene. CDR3 loop: CASSFGANTEAFF. CDR3 bases: TGCGCCAGCAGCTTTGGAGCGAACACTGAAGCTTTCTTT.

The chain carries TRBV5-1 and TRBJ1-3; weak D call: TRBD1 (6 bases). The CDR3 runs 15 residues. Germline V gene lookup returns CDR1 SGHRS and CDR2 YFSETQ. V gave up 0 bases and J gave up 7 bases, with 14 bases separating them. The DNA for the CDR3 is TGCGCCAGCAGCTTGGTACAGGGCGAGCGGAACACCATATATTTT. Translated: CASSLVQGERNTIYF.

V is TRBV4-2 and J is TRBJ1-2, with D unresolved. The CDR3 runs 16 residues. Germline loops: CDR1 LGHNA, CDR2 YNFKEQ. Between the trimmed V and J ends, which lost 0 bases and 3 bases, there was a span of 14 bases. The CDR3 coding sequence is TGTGCCAGCAGCCAAGATAGGTCAGGCAACCACTATGGCTACACCTTC. Residues: CASSQDRSGNHYGYTF.

The rearrangement joins TRBV11-2 to TRBJ2-2; 8 bases match TRBD2. The germline V gene encodes CDR1 SGHAT and CDR2 FQNNGV. The CDR3 spans 16 residues. V shed 1 base, J shed 3 bases, and the junction held 4 bases outside the gene matches. CDR3: CASSLGAGVDTGELFF. Written as DNA, the CDR3 is TGTGCCAGCAGCTTAGGAGCGGGAGTAGACACCGGGGAGCTGTTTTTT.

The chain is built from TRBV7-9 and TRBJ2-7; D unresolved. The CDR3 loop spans 14 amino acids. Looked up from germline, CDR1 is SEHNR and CDR2 is FQNEAQ (reference sequence). V was clipped by 5 bases and J by 2 bases, with 13 bases between them. The CDR3 DNA follows: TGTGCCAGCAGCCACGCAGGCAGCACCTACGAGCAGTACTTC. Protein: CASSHAGSTYEQYF. Full variable domain (rest looked up from reference TRBV7-9 and TRBJ2-7): DTGVSQNPRHKITKRGQNVTFRCDPISEHNRLYWYRQTLGQGPEFLTYFQNEAQLEKSRLLSDRFSAERPKGSFSTLEIQRTEQGDSAMYLCASSHAGSTYEQYFGPGTRLTVT.

The rearrangement links TRBV2 to TRBJ2-7; D gene unclear. The V gene's germline CDR1 is SNHLY and CDR2 FYNNEI. This CDR3 comprises 10 residues. Trimming took 5 bases from V and 6 from J, leaving 5 bases between them. CDR3 sequence (DNA): TGTGCCAGCAGTCTCCGCGAGCAGTACTTC. Residues: CASSLREQYF.

This clone occurred a few times. V is TRBV10-2 and J is TRBJ2-1; 11 nucleotides align to TRBD2. The CDR3 spans 14 residues. The germline V gene encodes CDR1 WSHSY and CDR2 SAAADI. Losses at the gene ends were 8 bases for V and 3 bases for J; bases not matched to a gene: 3. This CDR3 reads CASVAGGNYNEQFF. The CDR3 DNA reads TGCGCCAGCGTAGCGGGAGGGAACTACAATGAGCAGTTCTTC.

The rearrangement uses TRBV10-3 and TRBJ1-1; 12 bases fit TRBD1. From germline, CDR1 is ENHRY and CDR2 SYGVKD. The CDR3 sequence is 16 residues long. The V and J ends lost 0 bases and 8 bases, in that order; junction bases with no gene match: 7. The CDR3 DNA reads as TGTGCCATCAGTGAGTCCGGGACAGGGGGCGCGGTGGAAGCTTTCTTT. Translating gives CAISESGTGGAVEAFF.

This clone occurred once. The gene calls are TRBV4-1 and TRBJ1-4, with 8 bases aligning to TRBD1. The CDR3 runs 14 residues. The germline gives CDR1 MGHRA, CDR2 YSYEKL. V gave up 7 bases and J gave up 7 bases; unmatched junction bases: 8. CDR3 coding DNA: TGCGCCAGCATGCCTCAGGGGGCGCGTGAAAAACTGTTTTTT. Its translation is CASMPQGAREKLFF.

The chain couples TRBV3-1 (or the pseudogene TRBV3-2) to TRBJ2-1; 9 nucleotides align to TRBD2. V lost 0 bases, J lost 1 base, and 1 base stayed unmatched. The CDR3 extends over 16 amino acids. The germline CDR1 and CDR2 sequences are LGHDT and YNNKEL (reference sequence). The CDR3 sequence is CASSQETSGSYNEQFF. The CDR3 nucleotides are TGTGCCAGCAGCCAAGAGACTAGCGGTTCCTACAATGAGCAGTTCTTC.

The chain carries TRBV9 and TRBJ1-2; D uncertain. The CDR3 spans 14 residues. V gave up 0 bases and J gave up 2 bases, with 8 bases separating them. Germline V gene data show CDR1 as SGDLS and CDR2 as YYNGEE. CDR3: CASSVAPGNYGYTF. CDR3 DNA: TGTGCCAGCAGCGTAGCTCCAGGCAACTATGGCTACACCTTC. The variable domain in full, with the rest retrieved from reference TRBV9 and TRBJ1-2, is DSGVTQTPKHLITATGQRVTLRCSPRSGDLSVYWYQQSLDQGLQFLIQYYNGEERAKGNILERFSAQQFPDLHSELNLSSLELGDSALYFCASSVAPGNYGYTFGSGTRLTVV.

The sample holds a few counts of this clone. Written as DNA, the CDR3 is TGTGCCATCAGTCGGACTAGACAAGAGACCCAGTACTTC. Translating gives CAISRTRQETQYF. This chain joins TRBV10-3 and TRBJ2-5; TRBD2 matches at 7 bases. CDR1 ENHRY and CDR2 SYGVKD come from the germline V gene. The CDR3 is made up of 13 amino acids. The V gene end was trimmed by 5 bases and the J gene end by 2 bases; junction bases not matched to a gene: 2.